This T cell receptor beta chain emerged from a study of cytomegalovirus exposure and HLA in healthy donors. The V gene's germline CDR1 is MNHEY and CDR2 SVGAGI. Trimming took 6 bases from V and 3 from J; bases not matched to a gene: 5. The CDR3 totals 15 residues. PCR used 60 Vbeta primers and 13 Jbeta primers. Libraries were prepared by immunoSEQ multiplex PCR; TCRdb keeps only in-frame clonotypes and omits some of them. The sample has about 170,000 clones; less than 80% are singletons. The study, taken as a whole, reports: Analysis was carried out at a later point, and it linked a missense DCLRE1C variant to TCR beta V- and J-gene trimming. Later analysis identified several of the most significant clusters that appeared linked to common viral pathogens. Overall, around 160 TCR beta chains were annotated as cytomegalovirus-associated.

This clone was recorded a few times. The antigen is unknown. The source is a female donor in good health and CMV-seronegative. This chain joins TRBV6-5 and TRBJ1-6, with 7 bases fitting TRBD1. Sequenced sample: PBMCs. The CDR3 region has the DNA TGTGCCAGCAGGCGGCCAGGGGGCTATAATTCACCCCTCCACTTT. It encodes CASRRPGGYNSPLHF.